This T cell receptor (beta chain) derives from a study of shared clonotypes between healthy human individuals. Whole-study findings and limits: Measured sharing among donors was expected to vary with sequencing depth.

As for this clone: As yet, its antigen is unknown.

Generated by immunoSEQ multiplex PCR, the TCRdb table keeps only in-frame clones and is missing some. This sample has some 900,000 clones; about three quarters occur once, and the top ten carry approximately 1.5%. The sequence came from a man aged 18 to 35 in good health. The sequenced sample was memory CD4+ T cells sorted from blood. Subset denoted: CD45RA-negative fraction.

The CDR3 sequence is CASSSGGRGTQYF. As DNA, the CDR3 is TGTGCCAGCAGCTCTGGGGGGCGTGGGACCCAGTACTTC. The V call is TRBV2, the J call TRBJ2-5; the D gene could be TRBD1 or TRBD2 (6 bases each). Germline V gene sequence: CDR1 SNHLY, CDR2 FYNNEI. Trimming shortened V by 6 bases and J by 7 bases, and 15 bases separated the two germline ends. CDR3 length: 13 residues.